This is a list of T cell receptor beta chains from one sample in a study of spatial heterogeneity in lung cancer. MiXCR, applied by TCRdb to the 5' RACE reads, yields one record per CDR3 protein. The data hold 17,000 or so distinct CDR3 sequences, with 9% to 10% observed a single time. The starting material was PBMCs, obtained at follow-up. Receptors originate from a female donor with early-stage non-small cell lung cancer. The CDR3 runs from the conserved cysteine through the conserved F or W. The D gene is left open where the match is weak. Size is stated for part of the rows, as once, few or many counts, or as a class when the clone is expanded.

cdr3_aa cdr3_nt j_call d_call clone_size v_call
CASSLSGSWDRPFMNTEAFF TGTGCCAGCAGTTTAAGCGGATCCTGGGACAGGCCGTTCATGAACACTGAAGCTTTCTTT TRBJ1-1 TRBD1 . TRBV12-3/TRBV12-4
CASRTPGNYGYTF TGTGCCAGCAGGACGCCAGGGAACTATGGCTACACCTTC TRBJ1-2 . many TRBV6-5
CASSEAARIQYF TGTGCCAGCAGTGAAGCAGCCCGGATTCAGTACTTC TRBJ2-4 . many TRBV6-1
CASSSRGGGTEAFF TGTGCCAGCAGCTCCCGAGGGGGGGGCACTGAAGCTTTCTTT TRBJ1-1 . many TRBV6-2/TRBV6-3
CASSSGTGGTYEQYF TGTGCCAGCAGTTCCGGGACAGGGGGAACCTACGAGCAGTACTTC TRBJ2-7 TRBD1 many TRBV6-6
CASSGGPTGELFF TGTGCCAGCAGTGGGGGACCCACCGGGGAGCTGTTTTTT TRBJ2-2 . few TRBV27
CASSLSGQGASRTGELFF TGTGCCAGCAGCTTATCGGGACAGGGGGCCTCAAGGACCGGGGAGCTGTTTTTT TRBJ2-2 TRBD1 few TRBV7-9
CASTHEEGFTDTQYF TGTGCCAGCACCCACGAGGAGGGATTCACAGATACGCAGTATTTT TRBJ2-3 . many TRBV6-2/TRBV6-3
CASSQVATGGIYEQYF TGTGCCAGCAGCCAGGTCGCGACAGGGGGTATCTACGAGCAGTACTTC TRBJ2-7 TRBD1 many TRBV3-1
CASSYPPSGADTQYF TGTGCCAGCAGTTACCCGCCTAGCGGGGCGGATACGCAGTATTTT TRBJ2-3 TRBD2 many TRBV6-6